The rows below give T cell receptor beta chains drawn from one sample of a study of OX40 agonist ivuxolimab in advanced cancers. Data came from immunoSEQ multiplex PCR; TCRdb stores just in-frame clones and leaves some out. The table includes approximately 25,000 clones, 65% to 85% detected once. The sequencing here drew on CD4+ or CD8+ T cells sorted from blood, taken in a trial of the OX40 agonist ivuxolimab. The receptors shown here come from an adult with an advanced solid tumor such as melanoma, head and neck, liver or kidney cancer. Both conserved end residues are trimmed from each CDR3. D genes are given only for firm matches.

j_call: TRBJ2-1
d_call: -
v_call: TRBV4-3
cdr3_aa: ASSQGDGAANYNEQF

j_call: TRBJ2-5
d_call: TRBD1
v_call: TRBV15
cdr3_aa: ATSREGQGALETQY

j_call: TRBJ1-2
d_call: TRBD1
v_call: TRBV10-1
cdr3_aa: ASSESAGGANYGYT

j_call: TRBJ2-1
d_call: -
v_call: TRBV4-2
cdr3_aa: ASSQEPNSYNEQF

j_call: TRBJ2-7
d_call: -
v_call: TRBV7-3
cdr3_aa: ASSVDGAYEQY

j_call: TRBJ1-2
d_call: TRBD1
v_call: TRBV2
cdr3_aa: ASRGNRGQANYGYT

j_call: TRBJ2-1
d_call: -
v_call: TRBV6-4
cdr3_aa: ASSLLGDEQF

j_call: TRBJ2-5
d_call: TRBD1
v_call: TRBV7-7
cdr3_aa: ASSRDRAQETQY

j_call: TRBJ2-3
d_call: -
v_call: TRBV7-3
cdr3_aa: ASSLIPGSTDTQY

j_call: TRBJ2-5
d_call: TRBD1
v_call: TRBV7-9
cdr3_aa: ASSLGQGQETQY

j_call: TRBJ2-7
d_call: -
v_call: TRBV7-2
cdr3_aa: ASSLVGPYEQY

j_call: TRBJ2-2
d_call: -
v_call: TRBV12-5
cdr3_aa: ASALTTPGVSPDSYTGELF

j_call: TRBJ2-1
d_call: -
v_call: TRBV19
cdr3_aa: ASNQVPIYNEQF

j_call: TRBJ1-4
d_call: -
v_call: TRBV14
cdr3_aa: ASSHGRGTNEKLF

j_call: TRBJ2-2
d_call: TRBD1
v_call: TRBV7-3
cdr3_aa: ASSPQGGSNTGELF

j_call: TRBJ2-2
d_call: TRBD1
v_call: TRBV7-3
cdr3_aa: ASSPTTGGWNTGELF

j_call: TRBJ1-4
d_call: -
v_call: TRBV6-1
cdr3_aa: ASSEGGGVGNEKLF